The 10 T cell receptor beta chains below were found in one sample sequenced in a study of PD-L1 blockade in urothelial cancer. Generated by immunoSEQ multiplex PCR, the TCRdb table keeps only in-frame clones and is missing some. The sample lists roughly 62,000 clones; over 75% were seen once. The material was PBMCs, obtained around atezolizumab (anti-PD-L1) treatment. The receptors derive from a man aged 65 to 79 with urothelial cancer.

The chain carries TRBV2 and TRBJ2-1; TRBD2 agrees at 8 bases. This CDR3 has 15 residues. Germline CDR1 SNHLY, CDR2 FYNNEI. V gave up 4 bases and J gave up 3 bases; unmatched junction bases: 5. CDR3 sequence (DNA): TGTGCCAGCAGTGGGCGAGCGGGGGACTACAATGAGCAGTTCTTC. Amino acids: CASSGRAGDYNEQFF. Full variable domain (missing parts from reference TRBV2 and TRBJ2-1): EPEVTQTPSHQVTQMGQEVILRCVPISNHLYFYWYRQILGQKVEFLVSFYNNEISEKSEIFDDQFSVERPDGSNFTLKIRSTKLEDSAMYFCASSGRAGDYNEQFFGPGTRLTVL.

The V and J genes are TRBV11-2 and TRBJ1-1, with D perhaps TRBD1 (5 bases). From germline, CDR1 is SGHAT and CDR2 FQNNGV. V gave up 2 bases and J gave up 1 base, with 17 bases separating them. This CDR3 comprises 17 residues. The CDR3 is CASSLIWGGSTNTEAFF. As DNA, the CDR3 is TGTGCCAGCAGCTTAATTTGGGGGGGTTCGACGAACACTGAAGCTTTCTTT. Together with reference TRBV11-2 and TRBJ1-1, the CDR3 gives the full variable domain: EAGVAQSPRYKIIEKRQSVAFWCNPISGHATLYWYQQILGQGPKLLIQFQNNGVVDDSQLPKDRFSAERLKGVDSTLKIQPAKLEDSAVYLCASSLIWGGSTNTEAFFGQGTRLTVV.

The CDR3 loop is CASSPTSGTYNEQFF. The CDR3 nucleotides are TGTGCCAGCAGCCCGACTAGCGGGACCTACAATGAGCAGTTCTTC. V is TRBV7-3 and J is TRBJ2-1; 11 nucleotides align to TRBD2. The CDR3 is 15 residues long. V was clipped by 5 bases and J by 2 bases; unmatched bases: 2. The germline V gene encodes CDR1 SGHTA and CDR2 FQGTGA.

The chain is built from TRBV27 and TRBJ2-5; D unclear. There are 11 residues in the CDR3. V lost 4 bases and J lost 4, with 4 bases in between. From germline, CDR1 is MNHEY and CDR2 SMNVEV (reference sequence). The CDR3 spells CASSSGETQYF. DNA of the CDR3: TGTGCCAGCAGTTCGGGAGAGACCCAGTACTTC.

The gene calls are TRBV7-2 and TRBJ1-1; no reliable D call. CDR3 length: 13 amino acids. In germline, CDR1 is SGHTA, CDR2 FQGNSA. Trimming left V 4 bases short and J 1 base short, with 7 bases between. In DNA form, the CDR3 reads TGTGCCAGCAGCTCGGAGGGGAACACTGAAGCTTTCTTT. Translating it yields CASSSEGNTEAFF.

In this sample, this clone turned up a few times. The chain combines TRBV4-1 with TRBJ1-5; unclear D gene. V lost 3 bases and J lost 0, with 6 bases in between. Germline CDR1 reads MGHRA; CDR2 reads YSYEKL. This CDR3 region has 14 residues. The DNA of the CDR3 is TGCGCCAGCAGCCAGCCCGGTAGCAATCAGCCCCAGCATTTT. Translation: CASSQPGSNQPQHF.

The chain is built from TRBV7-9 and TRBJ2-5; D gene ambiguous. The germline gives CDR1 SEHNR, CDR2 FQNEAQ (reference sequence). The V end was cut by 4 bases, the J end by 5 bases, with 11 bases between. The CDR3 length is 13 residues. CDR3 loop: CASSYFSDETQYF. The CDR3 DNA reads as TGTGCCAGCAGCTACTTCAGCGACGAGACCCAGTACTTC.

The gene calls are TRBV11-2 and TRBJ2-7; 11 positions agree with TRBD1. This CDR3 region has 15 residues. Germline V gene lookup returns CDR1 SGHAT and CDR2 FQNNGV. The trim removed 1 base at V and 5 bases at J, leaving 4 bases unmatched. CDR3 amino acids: CASSLGTGGRDEQYF. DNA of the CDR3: TGTGCCAGCAGCTTAGGGACAGGGGGCAGGGACGAGCAGTACTTC.

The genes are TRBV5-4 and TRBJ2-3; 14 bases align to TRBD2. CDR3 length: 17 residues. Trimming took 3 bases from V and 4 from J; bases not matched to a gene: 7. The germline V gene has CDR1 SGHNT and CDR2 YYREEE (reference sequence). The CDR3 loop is CASSSGLAGGGADTQYF. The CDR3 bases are TGTGCCAGCAGCTCTGGACTAGCGGGAGGTGGGGCAGATACGCAGTATTTT.

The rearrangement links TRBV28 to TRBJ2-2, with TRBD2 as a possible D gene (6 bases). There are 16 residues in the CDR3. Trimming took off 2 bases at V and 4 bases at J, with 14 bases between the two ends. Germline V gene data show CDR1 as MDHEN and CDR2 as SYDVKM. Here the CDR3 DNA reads TGTGCCAGCAGTTTAGTTTTAGGCGGGATCACCGGGGAGCTGTTTTTT. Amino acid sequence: CASSLVLGGITGELFF.